This entry lists 2 T cell receptor beta chains sequenced from one sample in a study of blood T cell repertoires in COVID-19. Only in-frame clones appear in the TCRdb table, and some are missing; sequencing was by immunoSEQ multiplex PCR. The sample has under 150,000 clones; about 88% are singletons. Material for sequencing was peripheral blood. The origin of the receptors is a man aged 45-65 years with active COVID-19.

The genes are TRBV9 and TRBJ1-1; the D is unclear. Germline-derived CDR1 and CDR2 are SGDLS and YYNGEE. The ends were cut back, 3 bases at V and 1 base at J, with 10 bases in the middle. The CDR3 totals 14 residues. The CDR3 DNA reads TGTGCCAGCAGCGCCCAATCTACGAACACTGAAGCTTTCTTT. Encoded protein: CASSAQSTNTEAFF.

The rearrangement links TRBV12-3 or TRBV12-4 to TRBJ2-2; D is ambiguous. V lost 3 bases, J lost 7 bases, and 6 bases lay in between. This CDR3 has 12 residues. CDR3 DNA: TGTGCCAGCAGTTTTTCGGGCGGGGAGCTGTTTTTT. Protein: CASSFSGGELFF.